This T cell receptor (beta chain) was sequenced for a study of cytomegalovirus exposure and HLA in healthy donors. Trimming cost V 0 bases and J 0 bases, with 14 bases left between them. CDR1 SQVTM and CDR2 ANQGSEA come from the germline V gene. This CDR3 has 16 residues. Notes on the study in general: In a later analysis, HLA-associated TCR beta chains were more clonally expanded than equally common others. Later on, an analysis showed TCR association rates differing by HLA locus, with DRB1 the most and HLA-C the fewest. Cytomegalovirus-associated status was assigned to about 180 TCR beta chains. V- and J-gene trimming in TCR beta was tied to a missense DCLRE1C variant by an analysis performed later.

It was with 60 Vbeta and 13 Jbeta primers that the PCR ran. Profiled with immunoSEQ multiplex PCR; TCRdb holds only in-frame clones, not every one. The data show 150,000 to 200,000 clones, around 75% seen once. Points on this clone: Antigen: not known.

This chain connects TRBV29-1 to TRBJ2-5; no firm D call. The origin of this receptor is a woman between 25 and 40 years old in good health and CMV-seropositive. Input material: PBMCs. CDR3 protein: CSVEEGRVPYQETQYF. The DNA for the CDR3 is TGCAGCGTTGAAGAGGGTCGGGTGCCCTACCAAGAGACCCAGTACTTC.